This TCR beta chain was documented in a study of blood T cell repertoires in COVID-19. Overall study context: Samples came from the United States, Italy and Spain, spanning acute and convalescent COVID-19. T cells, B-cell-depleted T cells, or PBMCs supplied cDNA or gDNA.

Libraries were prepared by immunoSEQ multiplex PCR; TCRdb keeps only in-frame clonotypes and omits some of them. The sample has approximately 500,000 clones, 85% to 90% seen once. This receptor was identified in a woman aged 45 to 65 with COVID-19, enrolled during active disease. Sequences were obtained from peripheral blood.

The DNA for the CDR3 is TGTGCCAGCAGTCAAAAGTGGACAATAGGCAATCAGCCCCAGCATTTT. Its translation: CASSQKWTIGNQPQHF. The chain employs TRBV27 and TRBJ1-5, with D tentatively TRBD1 (5 bases). The CDR3 covers 16 residues. Trimming stripped 5 bases from V and 2 bases from J, with 16 bases between. In germline, CDR1 is MNHEY, CDR2 SMNVEV (reference sequence).